Following are 10 T cell receptor beta chains from one sample sequenced in a study of blood T cell repertoires in COVID-19 (dated by TCRdb to the early 2020s). Library preparation was by the immunoSEQ multiplex PCR assay. Drawn from immuneACCESS, this table holds only the in-frame rearrangements with V and J called that TCRdb kept. Clones are partly lost; checked studies trace under half to an unresolved V gene and leave the rest unexplained. This sample lists almost 30,000 clones; 80% to 90% were detected once. Jointly, the top ten make up approximately 9.8% of the sample. Sequenced material: peripheral blood. All receptors come from a human donor in a cohort sampled during active COVID-19.

The chain joins TRBV3-1 (or the pseudogene TRBV3-2) to TRBJ2-3, with 14 bases that match TRBD2. J gave up 6 bases and V 4 bases, and 6 bases lay outside the gene matches. CDR1 and CDR2 from the germline V gene are LGHDT and YNNKEL (reference sequence). The CDR3 spans 16 residues. DNA of the CDR3: TGTGCCAGCAGCCCGGGGACTAGCGGGGGTGTGGATACGCAGTATTTT. Its translation: CASSPGTSGGVDTQYF.

The V and J genes are TRBV2 and TRBJ2-1; 13 nucleotides align to TRBD2. Germline trimming cut 6 bases from V and 6 bases from J; bases unmatched to any gene: 5. Germline V CDR1 and CDR2: SNHLY, FYNNEI. The CDR3 consists of 15 residues. CDR3 bases: TGTGCCAGCAGCCTGACTAGCGGGGGGACCAATGAGCAGTTCTTC. It codes for CASSLTSGGTNEQFF.

The chain employs TRBV7-2 and TRBJ2-1, with 8 bases aligning to TRBD1. Germline CDR1 reads SGHTA; CDR2 reads FQGNSA. The CDR3 is 15 amino acids. V lost 5 bases, J lost 1 base, and 4 bases stayed unmatched. CDR3 sequence: CASSPGQGSYNEQFF. Here the CDR3 DNA reads TGTGCCAGCAGCCCAGGACAGGGTTCCTACAATGAGCAGTTCTTC.

The chain couples TRBV5-1 to TRBJ1-3; no reliable D call. Germline values: CDR1 SGHRS, CDR2 YFSETQ. This CDR3 is 14 amino acids long. Trimming cost V 4 bases and J 0 bases, with 8 bases left between them. CDR3 sequence reads: CASSPASSGNTIYF. The CDR3 nucleotides are TGCGCCAGCAGCCCCGCCAGCTCTGGAAACACCATATATTTT.

The chain is built from TRBV5-1 and TRBJ1-5, with 7 bases identical to TRBD1. CDR3 length: 14 amino acids. Germline V lookup: CDR1 SGHRS, CDR2 YFSETQ. With V trimmed by 4 bases and J by 11 bases, 12 bases remained unmatched. The CDR3 coding sequence is TGCGCCAGCAGCCCCGGGACAGCCCTTGGGGCCCAGCATTTT. Protein sequence: CASSPGTALGAQHF.

The V and J genes are TRBV6-5 and TRBJ2-1, with a possible D match to TRBD2 (5 bases). Trimming took off 7 bases at V and 7 bases at J, with 20 bases between the two ends. The CDR3 extends over 15 amino acids. Per the germline V gene, CDR1 is MNHEY and CDR2 is SVGAGI. The CDR3 loop is CASTTEGPGRNEQFF. In DNA, the CDR3 is TGTGCCAGCACCACAGAGGGTCCCGGTCGTAATGAGCAGTTCTTC.

The chain joins TRBV5-4 to TRBJ1-5; 11 bases map to TRBD1. Germline V gives CDR1 SGHNT, CDR2 YYREEE (reference sequence). The V gene end was trimmed by 2 bases and the J gene end by 4 bases; junction bases not matched to a gene: 5. The length of the CDR3 is 16 residues. CDR3 in DNA: TGTGCCAGCAGCTTCTCCGGGACAGGGGGTAATCAGCCCCAGCATTTT. Translated: CASSFSGTGGNQPQHF.

This chain connects TRBV6-5 to TRBJ1-1, with TRBD1 as a possible D gene (5 bases). The germline V gene encodes CDR1 MNHEY and CDR2 SVGAGI. Trimming removed 6 bases from V and 4 bases from J, with 15 bases in between. The length of the CDR3 is 14 residues. This CDR3 reads CASSTAGQGTEAFF. For the CDR3, the DNA is TGTGCCAGCAGCACGGCAGGGCAGGGCACTGAAGCTTTCTTT.

This rearrangement joins TRBV28 to TRBJ2-7; 10 bases match TRBD1. Unmatched junction bases numbered 3, after V lost 7 bases and J lost 6 bases. Germline V gives CDR1 MDHEN, CDR2 SYDVKM. The CDR3 is made up of 12 amino acids. This chain's CDR3 is CASKDRGAEQYF. The CDR3 DNA sequence: TGTGCCAGCAAGGACAGGGGGGCCGAGCAGTACTTC.

The genes are TRBV6-5 and TRBJ2-3; D remains ambiguous. The CDR3 length is 14 residues. Germline CDR1 is MNHEY and CDR2 is SVGAGI. V shed 5 bases and J shed 1 base, with 10 bases lying between them. The CDR3 spells CASSKRHGTDTQYF. The CDR3 coding sequence is TGTGCCAGCAGTAAGAGACACGGCACAGATACGCAGTATTTT.